Shown below are 5 T cell receptor beta chains from a single sample sequenced in a study of identical twins listed by TCRdb under 2016. Libraries were made using 5' RACE. Data came from an Illumina HiSeq 2000. TCRdb ran its own pipeline on the public reads, namely fastp trimming at Q25 and MiXCR clone calling, and kept in-frame beta chains. Merged by CDR3 protein, the rows form single entries marked with the most common genes and DNA. Recorded for this sample are 700,000 or so distinct CDR3 sequences; 21% of them occurred a single time. Clones ranked in the top ten supply 4% to 5.5% of the sample. This sample also appeared in a second study, on T cells expressing NK-cell markers.

Sample: PBMCs. These receptors came from a woman aged 18-30 years in good health.

This clonotype was seen repeatedly, ten times or more. This chain links TRBV5-1 with TRBJ2-7; D remains ambiguous. Germline lookup yields CDR1 SGHRS and CDR2 YFSETQ. The CDR3 sequence is 13 residues long. The V gene lost 2 bases and the J gene lost 2 bases, with 8 bases spanning the gap. The CDR3 DNA sequence: TGCGCCAGCAGCTTCCTCAGCGCCTACGAGCAGTACTTC. Translation gives CASSFLSAYEQYF.

This rearrangement joins TRBV12-5 to TRBJ1-2; D call uncertain. V lost 3 bases, J lost 7 bases, and 12 bases lay in between. This CDR3 is built from 13 residues. Germline V gives CDR1 LGHNT, CDR2 FRNRAP. This CDR3 is CASGLEGRGGYTF. Written as DNA, the CDR3 is TGTGCTAGTGGTTTAGAAGGGAGAGGTGGCTACACCTTC.

The chain is built from TRBV19 and TRBJ1-2, with D maybe TRBD1 (6 bases). The V end lost 4 bases, the J end lost 0 bases, and 18 bases lay between the germline ends. The CDR3 contains 17 residues. Germline CDR1 and CDR2: LNHDA and SQIVND (reference sequence). The CDR3 protein is CASSTGTFGHTNYGYTF. The CDR3, as DNA: TGTGCCAGTAGTACGGGGACATTCGGGCATACTAACTATGGCTACACCTTC.

This clonotype was counted ten times or more. V usage is TRBV12-3 or TRBV12-4 and J usage is TRBJ1-2; the D gene is possibly TRBD1 (5 bases). The V end lost 5 bases, the J end lost 4 bases, and 14 bases lay between the germline ends. The CDR3 runs 14 residues. CDR3 in amino acids: CASSPGPRVYGYTF. The CDR3 coding sequence is TGTGCCAGCAGTCCGGGACCACGAGTCTATGGCTACACCTTC.

The chain employs TRBV29-1 and TRBJ2-5, with D maybe TRBD1 (6 bases). CDR3 length equals 13 residues. Per germline, CDR1 SQVTM and CDR2 ANQGSEA. V lost 1 base, J lost 5 bases, and 11 bases lay in between. Here the CDR3 DNA reads TGCAGCGTTGAAGGGACAGAGAGCGAGACCCAGTACTTC. Translating gives CSVEGTESETQYF.